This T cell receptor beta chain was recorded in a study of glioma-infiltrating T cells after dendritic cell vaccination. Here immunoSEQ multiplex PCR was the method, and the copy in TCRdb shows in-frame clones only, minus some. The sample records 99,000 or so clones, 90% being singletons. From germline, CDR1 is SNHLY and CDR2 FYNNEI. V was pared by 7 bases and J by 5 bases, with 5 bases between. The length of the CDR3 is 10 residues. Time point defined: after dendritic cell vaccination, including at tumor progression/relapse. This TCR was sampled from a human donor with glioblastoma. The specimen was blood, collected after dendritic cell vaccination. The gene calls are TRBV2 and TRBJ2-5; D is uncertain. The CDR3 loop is CASTLETQYF. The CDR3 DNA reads TGTGCCAGCACCCTGGAGACCCAGTACTTC. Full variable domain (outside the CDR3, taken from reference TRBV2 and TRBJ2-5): EPEVTQTPSHQVTQMGQEVILRCVPISNHLYFYWYRQILGQKVEFLVSFYNNEISEKSEIFDDQFSVERPDGSNFTLKIRSTKLEDSAMYFCASTLETQYFGPGTRLLVL.